What follows are 14 T cell receptor beta chains derived from one specimen sequenced in a study of shared clonotypes between healthy human individuals. The assay was immunoSEQ multiplex PCR, and TCRdb's table has in-frame clones only and misses some. The table includes more than 450,000 clones, 75% to 85% detected once. Specimen: PBMCs. These receptor sequences come from a woman in her forties in good health. Some clones in this sample may be carry-over from other donors' samples.

The J gene is TRBJ1-4, the V gene TRBV29-1, with D uncertain. CDR1 and CDR2 from the germline V gene are SQVTM and ANQGSEA. V was shortened by 4 bases and J by 2 bases, with 8 bases between the two germline ends. This CDR3 has 13 amino acids. CDR3 protein: CSVVVTTNEKLFF. The CDR3 DNA follows: TGCAGCGTTGTGGTGACCACTAATGAAAAACTGTTTTTT.

The chain employs TRBV6-1 and TRBJ1-1, with D unresolved. CDR1 and CDR2 (germline): MNHNS, SASEGT. This CDR3 comprises 11 residues. V was shortened by 4 bases and J by 5 bases, with 5 bases between the two germline ends. The CDR3 is CASSVLTEAFF. Written as DNA, the CDR3 is TGTGCCAGCAGTGTCTTGACTGAAGCTTTCTTT.

The table lists this clone with a count of one. The chain is built from TRBV2 and TRBJ2-5, with D possibly being TRBD1 or TRBD2 (5 bases each). V was cut by 6 bases and J by 7 bases, with 18 bases left in between. The CDR3 loop spans 14 amino acids. Germline V CDR1 and CDR2: SNHLY, FYNNEI. CDR3 loop: CASRAGTAQGTQYF. Written as DNA, the CDR3 is TGTGCCAGCAGGGCCGGGACCGCCCAGGGGACCCAGTACTTC.

The chain joins TRBV4-3 to TRBJ2-1; 10 bases align to TRBD2. Germline V gives CDR1 LGHNA, CDR2 YSLEER. The V and J ends lost 4 bases and 2 bases, in that order; junction bases with no gene match: 2. The CDR3 has 15 residues. CDR3 coding DNA: TGCGCCAGCAGCCCAGCGGGAGGGACCTACAATGAGCAGTTCTTC. Protein product: CASSPAGGTYNEQFF.

This clone was seen only once. The genes are TRBV7-9 and TRBJ1-4; 8 positions agree with TRBD1. Per germline, CDR1 SEHNR and CDR2 FQNEAQ (reference sequence). This CDR3 comprises 14 residues. V lost 5 bases to trimming and J lost 7 bases; unmatched junction nucleotides: 6. The CDR3 coding sequence is TGTGCCAGCAGCCAGACAGGGGCCCGTGAAAAACTGTTTTTT. As protein: CASSQTGAREKLFF.

The gene calls are TRBV19 and TRBJ2-7, with D possibly TRBD1 on 5 matching bases. Germline-derived CDR1 and CDR2 are LNHDA and SQIVND (reference sequence). Trimming pared 1 base from V and 4 bases from J, leaving 14 bases between. The CDR3 has 15 residues. The CDR3 region has the DNA TGTGCCAGTAGTATAGGTTCAGGGTGGCCTTACGAGCAGTACTTC. This codes for CASSIGSGWPYEQYF.

V is TRBV28 and J is TRBJ1-5, with unresolved D. The CDR3 has 13 residues. In germline, CDR1 is MDHEN, CDR2 SYDVKM. Trimming removed 8 bases at V and 4 bases at J, with 12 bases between. The CDR3 region has the DNA TGTGCCAGCGACCTTTGGGGAAATCAGCCCCAGCATTTT. It is translated as CASDLWGNQPQHF.

This clone turned up a few times. The rearrangement uses TRBV20-1 and TRBJ2-7; no clear D gene. Germline CDR1 is DFQATT and CDR2 is SNEGSKA (reference sequence). CDR3 length: 11 amino acids. Trimming removed 5 bases at V and 6 bases at J, with 11 bases between. DNA of the CDR3: TGCAGTGCTGGCCTCCCTATCGAGCAGTACTTC. Translated: CSAGLPIEQYF.

The chain recombines TRBV18 with TRBJ2-7; 8 bases are shared with TRBD1. CDR3 length equals 15 residues. V lost 4 bases and J lost 0; bases outside the gene matches: 5. Germline CDR1 is KGHSH and CDR2 is LQKENI. The CDR3 here is CASSHPGQDSYEQYF. In DNA, the CDR3 is TGTGCCAGCTCACACCCGGGACAGGACTCCTACGAGCAGTACTTC.

In this sample, this clone turned up once. This chain joins TRBV6-1 and TRBJ2-5; D uncertain. The end of the DNA is better explained by TRBJ2-7, so the J call may be wrong. Germline CDR1 is MNHNS and CDR2 is SASEGT. The CDR3 contains 15 residues. This chain's CDR3 is CASSPPDRVSAEQYF. The CDR3 DNA reads as TGTGCCAGCAGCCCCCCCGATCGGGTGTCCGCCGAGCAGTACTTC.

The gene calls are TRBV15 and TRBJ1-6, with TRBD1 matching over 8 bases. Germline lookup yields CDR1 LNHNV and CDR2 YYDKDF (reference sequence). This CDR3 spans 16 amino acids. The junction had 8 bases not matched to a gene; V was cut back by 0 bases and J by 10 bases. The CDR3 nucleotides are TGTGCCACCAGCAGAGATACGGACAGGGTTGGGTCACCCCTCCACTTT. It codes for CATSRDTDRVGSPLHF.

J is TRBJ2-3 and V is TRBV30, with 13 bases that match TRBD2. V was clipped by 4 bases and J by 0 bases; unmatched bases: 10. CDR1 GTSNPN and CDR2 SVGIG come from the germline V gene (reference sequence). This CDR3 contains 18 residues. The CDR3: CAWNEGLAGEMSTDTQYF. The CDR3 nucleotides are TGTGCCTGGAACGAAGGACTAGCGGGAGAGATGAGCACAGATACGCAGTATTTT.

The chain uses TRBV29-1 and TRBJ2-5, with TRBD2 matching over 11 bases. V lost 7 bases, J lost 5 bases, and 6 bases stayed unmatched. Germline loops: CDR1 SQVTM, CDR2 ANQGSEA. This CDR3 is built from 13 residues. DNA for the CDR3: TGCAGCGCACGACTAGCGGGACACGAGACCCAGTACTTC. Translating it yields CSARLAGHETQYF.

Remarks on this clone: Germline and junction disagree at one end, which may indicate a read error. The chain is built from TRBV7-9 and TRBJ1-1; 11 nucleotides line up with TRBD1. Germline assignment: CDR1 SEHNR and CDR2 FQNEAQ (reference sequence). This CDR3 has 15 amino acids. For the CDR3, the DNA is TGTGCCAGCAGCCTAGCAGGACAGGGGGCGTCTGAAGCTTTCTTT. This gives the protein CASSLAGQGASEAFF.